Following are 20 T cell receptor beta chains from one sample sequenced in a study of shared clonotypes between healthy human individuals. Sequencing used immunoSEQ multiplex PCR; TCRdb keeps in-frame clones, though not all of them. The sample has around 2.1 million clones; 85% to 95% are singletons. CD8 cells classed as naive were CD45RO-negative and positively selected for CCR7, excluding terminally differentiated effector memory CD45RA+ cells. Material: naive CD8+ T cells from PBMCs. Receptors originate from a man aged 18 to 30 in good health. Some clones in this sample may be carry-over from other donors' samples.

The V gene is TRBV27, the J gene TRBJ2-7; the match to TRBD2 covers 7 bases. CDR3 length: 16 residues. The germline V gene encodes CDR1 MNHEY and CDR2 SMNVEV (reference sequence). The V gene end was trimmed by 4 bases and the J gene end by 6 bases; junction bases not matched to a gene: 15. The CDR3 coding sequence is TGTGCCAGCAGTTCGGGTCCTATAGGGCGGGGGATCGAGCAGTACTTC. This translates into CASSSGPIGRGIEQYF.

The chain uses TRBV9 and TRBJ2-5; 7 positions match TRBD2. Germline V CDR1 and CDR2: SGDLS, YYNGEE. Trimming took 3 bases from V and 1 from J; bases not matched to a gene: 3. The CDR3 is 14 residues long. The CDR3 DNA is TGTGCCAGCAGCGAATCTAGCGGCCAAGAGACCCAGTACTTC. Protein sequence: CASSESSGQETQYF.

This clone occurred once. V usage is TRBV6-1 and J usage is TRBJ1-3; D remains unclear. The CDR3 is 14 residues long. CDR1 and CDR2 from the germline V gene are MNHNS and SASEGT. With 8 bases removed from V and 0 bases from J, the gap between germline ends came to 11 bases. The CDR3 here is CASLFDGSGNTIYF. The CDR3 DNA reads as TGTGCCAGCCTATTCGATGGCTCTGGAAACACCATATATTTT.

This clone appeared once. The chain employs TRBV11-2 and TRBJ1-4, with a possible D match to TRBD1 (6 bases). Germline V gives CDR1 SGHAT, CDR2 FQNNGV. This CDR3 is 15 amino acids long. V shed 5 bases and J shed 5 bases, with 15 bases lying between them. CDR3 protein: CASSEGVVKNEKLFF. CDR3 sequence (DNA): TGTGCCAGCAGCGAGGGGGTGGTCAAAAATGAAAAACTGTTTTTT.

This chain joins TRBV19 and TRBJ2-1; TRBD1 matches at 8 bases. The ends lost 3 bases at V and 7 bases at J; junction bases unmatched: 5. Germline-derived CDR1 and CDR2 are LNHDA and SQIVND (reference sequence). The CDR3 consists of 14 residues. This CDR3 is CASSIQGARNEQFF. CDR3 nucleotide sequence: TGTGCCAGTAGTATCCAGGGGGCGCGTAATGAGCAGTTCTTC.

The chain couples TRBV4-1 to TRBJ2-3, with TRBD2 as a possible D gene (6 bases). Trimming left V 0 bases short and J 2 bases short, with 21 bases between. Looked up from germline, CDR1 is MGHRA and CDR2 is YSYEKL. This CDR3 has 19 amino acids. The CDR3 DNA reads as TGCGCCAGCAGCCAAGACACGACCCTCGAGGGAGGTGCCACAGATACGCAGTATTTT. Protein sequence: CASSQDTTLEGGATDTQYF.

The rearrangement joins TRBV10-1 to TRBJ2-2, with 7 bases fitting TRBD2. From germline, CDR1 is WNHNN and CDR2 SYGVQD (reference sequence). CDR3 size: 13 residues. V was clipped by 9 bases and J by 6 bases; unmatched bases: 7. The CDR3 sequence is CASREGRAGELFF. The CDR3, as DNA: TGCGCCAGTAGGGAGGGTAGGGCCGGGGAGCTGTTTTTT.

This chain connects TRBV19 to TRBJ1-1; D unclear. CDR3 length: 11 amino acids. Trimming removed 10 bases from V and 6 bases from J, with 12 bases in between. Germline CDR1 LNHDA, CDR2 SQIVND (reference sequence). The CDR3 sequence: CATSTRAEAFF. CDR3 nucleotide sequence: TGTGCCACTTCGACGCGGGCTGAAGCTTTCTTT.

The rearrangement links TRBV13 to TRBJ1-3; D remains ambiguous. Trimming removed 1 base at V and 1 base at J, with 8 bases between. Germline V gene data show CDR1 as PRHDT and CDR2 as FYEKMQ (reference sequence). The CDR3 covers 15 residues. CDR3: CASSLDPGSGNTIYF. The CDR3 nucleotides are TGTGCCAGCAGCTTAGATCCCGGATCTGGAAACACCATATATTTT. Using reference TRBV13 and TRBJ1-3 for the parts outside the CDR3, the full variable domain is AAGVIQSPRHLIKEKRETATLKCYPIPRHDTVYWYQQGPGQDPQFLISFYEKMQSDKGSIPDRFSAQQFSDYHSELNMSSLELGDSALYFCASSLDPGSGNTIYFGEGSWLTVV.

This clone was found a few times. The chain is built from TRBV7-8 and TRBJ1-1, with D uncertain. Trimming took off 10 bases at V and 1 base at J, with 7 bases between the two ends. This CDR3 comprises 11 residues. In germline, CDR1 is SGHVS, CDR2 FQNEAQ. CDR3 bases: TGTGCCACAGTACGGAACACTGAAGCTTTCTTT. Translated: CATVRNTEAFF.

A remark on this clone: The sample has other DNA sequences that encode this CDR3 too. The chain employs TRBV9 and TRBJ2-1, with 8 nucleotides matching TRBD2. V lost 4 bases to trimming and J lost 1 base; unmatched junction nucleotides: 4. CDR3 length equals 15 residues. CDR1 and CDR2 from the germline V gene are SGDLS and YYNGEE. The CDR3 nucleotides are TGTGCCAGCAGCCCCGGGGGGGGATCCTACAATGAGCAGTTCTTC. Residues: CASSPGGGSYNEQFF.

This chain joins TRBV15 and TRBJ2-7; 9 nucleotides agree with TRBD1. The CDR3 totals 16 residues. V lost 0 bases, J lost 3 bases, and 6 bases stayed unmatched. Germline CDR1 and CDR2: LNHNV and YYDKDF (reference sequence). CDR3: CATSRDRDRERYEQYF. The CDR3 bases are TGTGCCACCAGCAGAGACCGGGACAGGGAGCGCTACGAGCAGTACTTC.

This sequence joins TRBV11-2 and TRBJ2-1; tentatively, D is TRBD2 (5 bases). Germline V gene data show CDR1 as SGHAT and CDR2 as FQNNGV. The V end lost 4 bases, the J end lost 7 bases, and 17 bases lay between the germline ends. The CDR3 is made up of 15 amino acids. This chain's CDR3 is CASSWSSGRLNEQFF. DNA for the CDR3: TGTGCCAGCAGCTGGTCATCGGGGAGACTTAATGAGCAGTTCTTC.

Concerning this clone: Other DNA sequences within the sample encode an identical CDR3. The genes are TRBV9 and TRBJ2-7; D uncertain. This CDR3 contains 14 residues. From germline, CDR1 is SGDLS and CDR2 YYNGEE. V was trimmed by 0 bases and J by 0 bases, leaving 7 bases between them. The CDR3 loop is CASSVAGTSYEQYF. The CDR3 bases are TGTGCCAGCAGCGTAGCCGGTACCTCCTACGAGCAGTACTTC.

The chain couples TRBV9 to TRBJ2-5, with 9 bases matching TRBD2. Trimming at V came to 4 bases and at J to 5 bases, leaving 12 bases not matched to a gene. Germline V gene data show CDR1 as SGDLS and CDR2 as YYNGEE. This CDR3 has 16 residues. The DNA for the CDR3 is TGTGCCAGCAGCTCAGGGAGACTAGCGGCTTTGGAGACCCAGTACTTC. Translated: CASSSGRLAALETQYF.

The CDR3 spells CASQGRGSGANVLTF. In DNA form, the CDR3 reads TGTGCCAGCCAAGGTCGGGGGTCTGGGGCCAACGTCCTGACTTTC. The V call is TRBV2, the J call TRBJ2-6; D possibly corresponds to TRBD2 (6 bases). The V end lost 8 bases, the J end lost 1 base, and 12 bases lay between the germline ends. Germline V lookup: CDR1 SNHLY, CDR2 FYNNEI. The CDR3 runs to 15 residues.

This clone was found once. The chain has TRBV15 and TRBJ2-7, with D perhaps matching TRBD1 (6 bases). Germline lookup yields CDR1 LNHNV and CDR2 YYDKDF (reference sequence). V lost 1 base to trimming and J lost 2 bases, with 15 bases between them. This CDR3 comprises 16 residues. CDR3 protein: CATSRGAGQFPYEQYF. The DNA of the CDR3 is TGTGCCACCAGCAGAGGGGCCGGACAGTTCCCCTACGAGCAGTACTTC.

This rearrangement joins TRBV28 to TRBJ2-7; TRBD1 aligns across 7 bases. This CDR3 region has 14 residues. CDR1 and CDR2 (germline): MDHEN, SYDVKM. Unmatched junction bases numbered 5, after V lost 6 bases and J lost 0 bases. Written as DNA, the CDR3 is TGTGCCAGCAGCGCGACAGGGACCTCCTACGAGCAGTACTTC. The encoded protein is CASSATGTSYEQYF.

This clone showed up just once. The chain employs TRBV19 and TRBJ1-4; D remains unclear. V lost 4 bases and J 5 bases, leaving 11 bases between the germline ends. The CDR3 has 14 residues. Germline V gene sequence: CDR1 LNHDA, CDR2 SQIVND (reference sequence). This chain's CDR3 is CASSTVQPNEKLFF. CDR3 DNA: TGTGCCAGTAGTACAGTCCAGCCAAATGAAAAACTGTTTTTT.

The chain employs TRBV13 and TRBJ2-5; D unclear. The length of the CDR3 is 14 residues. The V and J ends lost 0 bases and 1 base respectively, with 6 bases between them. CDR1 PRHDT and CDR2 FYEKMQ come from the germline V gene (reference sequence). The CDR3 DNA follows: TGTGCCAGCAGCTTAGGACGGACCCAAGAGACCCAGTACTTC. It is translated as CASSLGRTQETQYF.